This TCR beta chain was identified during a study of cytomegalovirus exposure and HLA in healthy donors. Study-wide findings and caveats: The study dropped some indistinguishable V segments, TRBV6-2 and TRBV6-3 among them. HLA alleles showed associations with some 17,000 TCR beta sequences in a later analysis, at a 0.05 false discovery rate.

Both 60 Vbeta primers and 13 Jbeta primers went into the PCR. Using immunoSEQ multiplex PCR, the repertoire was profiled, and TCRdb retains in-frame clones only, with some absent. This table has approximately 150,000 clones, approximately 80% appearing once. The junction had 3 bases not matched to a gene; V was cut back by 5 bases and J by 2 bases. CDR3 size: 16 residues. Germline V gene sequence: CDR1 SGHTA, CDR2 FQGTGA. Remarks on this clone: The antigen is undetermined.

The source of this sequence is a woman aged 40 to 50 in good health and CMV-seropositive. This chain links TRBV7-3 with TRBJ2-1; 13 bases map to TRBD2. The sample consisted of PBMCs. The CDR3 DNA sequence: TGTGCCAGCAGCCTCACTAGCGGGGGGGCCTACAATGAGCAGTTCTTC. Protein product: CASSLTSGGAYNEQFF. The whole variable domain, filled in from reference TRBV7-3 and TRBJ2-1, reads GAGVSQTPSNKVTEKGKYVELRCDPISGHTALYWYRQSLGQGPEFLIYFQGTGAADDSGLPNDRFFAVRPEGSVSTLKIQRTERGDSAVYLCASSLTSGGAYNEQFFGPGTRLTVL.